The sequence of this T cell receptor beta chain was determined in a study of cytomegalovirus exposure and HLA in healthy donors. Study-level points and caveats: It was taken for granted in presence/absence analyses that sequencing depth across donors was roughly uniform. TCR beta sequences numbering under 20,000 were associated with HLA alleles at 0.05 false discovery rate in a later analysis. Most CMV-associated TCR beta chains were later found to appear HLA-restricted.

In the PCR, 60 Vbeta and 13 Jbeta primers were used. Using immunoSEQ multiplex PCR, the repertoire was profiled, and TCRdb retains in-frame clones only, with some absent. The sample has some 89,000 clones, roughly four fifths seen once. Concerning this clone: Antigen unknown.

The V gene's germline CDR1 is SGHDT and CDR2 YYEEEE. This CDR3 is 17 amino acids long. V was clipped by 3 bases and J by 3 bases; unmatched bases: 8. The receptor was isolated from a woman aged 25 to 39 in good health and CMV-seronegative. The gene calls are TRBV5-6 and TRBJ1-4; 10 bases line up with TRBD1. The sequenced sample was PBMCs. DNA for the CDR3: TGTGCCAGCAGCTCTCGACAGGGGGCCCCCGCTAATGAAAAACTGTTTTTT. This sequence encodes CASSSRQGAPANEKLFF.